This T cell receptor beta chain was identified during a study of human T cells and chemical hapten exposure. Whole-study findings and limits: Counts of TCRs above 1 in 1000 frequency stayed unchanged with DPC sensitization.

The table lists this clonotype with a few counts. Its antigen is not known. Time point denoted: patch test 1, 2 weeks after DPC sensitization. The sample's treatment: therapeutic diphenylcyclopropenone sensitization with weekly scalp DPC. At every patch-test visit, blood was drawn before the patch test was applied. Unique molecular identifiers were affixed to discrete cDNA molecules within the library. TCRdb passed the RACE reads through MiXCR, listing each CDR3 protein once. Here the sample spans tens of thousands of distinct CDR3 sequences, under 13% being singletons. V dropped 5 bases and J dropped 4; count of bases not matched to a gene: 5. CDR3 size: 14 residues. Germline V CDR1 and CDR2: KGHSH, LQKENI.

V usage is TRBV18 and J usage is TRBJ2-5, with 9 bases aligning to TRBD2. The sample here was whole blood, taken in connection with sensitization to the hapten diphenylcyclopropenone (DPC). The sequence derives from a woman aged 50 to 65 with alopecia areata. Some clones in this sample may be carry-over from other donors' samples. The CDR3: CASSAEGLAETQYF. The CDR3 coding sequence is TGTGCCAGCTCAGCAGAGGGACTAGCAGAGACCCAGTACTTC.